These 27 T cell receptor beta chains were all obtained from the same sample, sequenced in a study of blood T cell repertoires in COVID-19. TCRdb's copy holds only in-frame clones and misses some; the assay was immunoSEQ multiplex PCR. This sample has about 250,000 clones, with about 85% found just once. The sample comprised PBMCs or T cells enriched from blood (not recorded which). The receptors come from a woman aged 45-65 years who had recovered from COVID-19.

The chain recombines TRBV1 with TRBJ2-1; the table's D gene call, TRBD2, was not cross checked with the DNA. TRBV1 is given as a pseudogene. This CDR3 region has 15 residues. CDR3 nucleotide sequence: TGCACCAGCAGCCAACCTAGCGAACTCTACAATGAGCAGTTCTTC. It specifies CTSSQPSELYNEQFF.

The chain couples TRBV30 to TRBJ1-2, with TRBD1 as a possible D gene (6 bases). Germline assignment: CDR1 GTSNPN and CDR2 SVGIG (reference sequence). V was pared by 2 bases and J by 7 bases, with 20 bases between. CDR3 length: 15 amino acids. The CDR3 spells CAWSIRDTSAGGYTF. Here the CDR3 DNA reads TGTGCCTGGAGTATCCGGGACACCAGTGCTGGTGGCTACACCTTC.

J is TRBJ2-7 and V is TRBV27, with D possibly being TRBD2 (7 bases). From germline, CDR1 is MNHEY and CDR2 SMNVEV (reference sequence). This CDR3 is 16 amino acids long. V lost 4 bases and J lost 3, with 19 bases in between. Here the CDR3 reads CASSWGASGWGYEQYF. The CDR3 DNA is TGTGCCAGCAGTTGGGGGGCTAGCGGTTGGGGCTACGAGCAGTACTTC.

This chain uses TRBV28 with TRBJ2-1; TRBD2 matches 13 bases. CDR3 length equals 18 residues. The junction had 13 bases not matched to a gene; V was cut back by 4 bases and J by 7 bases. Germline CDR1 reads MDHEN; CDR2 reads SYDVKM. CDR3 coding DNA: TGTGCCAGCAGTTCCAATAGGAGGACTAGCGGGAGAACAAATGAGCAGTTCTTC. It yields the protein CASSSNRRTSGRTNEQFF.

The chain combines TRBV7-3 with TRBJ1-2; possibly TRBD1 for D (5 bases). CDR1 is SGHTA, CDR2 FQGTGA, per germline. V was cut by 3 bases and J by 0 bases, with 8 bases left in between. The CDR3 sequence is 14 residues long. In DNA, the CDR3 is TGTGCCAGCAGCTTCGGGGGGACTAACTATGGCTACACCTTC. This gives the protein CASSFGGTNYGYTF.

CDR3 loop: CAWSVALNYGYTF. The CDR3 coding sequence is TGTGCCTGGAGTGTAGCCCTTAACTATGGCTACACCTTC. The chain combines TRBV30 with TRBJ1-2; D ambiguous. The germline gives CDR1 GTSNPN, CDR2 SVGIG (reference sequence). V was shortened by 0 bases and J by 1 base, with 6 bases between the two germline ends. The CDR3 loop spans 13 amino acids.

The V and J genes are TRBV28 and TRBJ2-3; TRBD2 matches 8 bases. The ends lost 6 bases at V and 5 bases at J; junction bases unmatched: 19. The CDR3 is 18 amino acids. The germline V gene has CDR1 MDHEN and CDR2 SYDVKM. CDR3 sequence: CASSPPFGAGAPGDTQYF. DNA for the CDR3: TGTGCCAGCAGCCCTCCCTTTGGAGCGGGAGCCCCGGGAGATACGCAGTATTTT. The variable domain in full, completed from reference TRBV28 and TRBJ2-3, reads DVKVTQSSRYLVKRTGEKVFLECVQDMDHENMFWYRQDPGLGLRLIYFSYDVKMKEKGDIPEGYSVSREKKERFSLILESASTNQTSMYLCASSPPFGAGAPGDTQYFGPGTRLTVL.

The chain has TRBV11-2 and TRBJ2-7; D may be TRBD2 (5 bases). The CDR3 is 14 amino acids. Germline-derived CDR1 and CDR2 are SGHAT and FQNNGV. V was clipped by 5 bases and J by 3 bases, with 14 bases between them. This CDR3 is CASSIHWGVYEQYF. The CDR3 DNA follows: TGTGCCAGCAGCATTCACTGGGGAGTCTACGAGCAGTACTTC.

The rearrangement links TRBV6-5 to TRBJ2-1; TRBD1 aligns across 9 bases. With V trimmed by 2 bases and J by 4 bases, 3 bases remained unmatched. Per germline, CDR1 MNHEY and CDR2 SVGAGI. This CDR3 has 15 amino acids. The CDR3, as DNA: TGTGCCAGCAGTTACCGGGACAGGGATTACAATGAGCAGTTCTTC. It specifies CASSYRDRDYNEQFF.

J is TRBJ1-5 and V is TRBV28; 9 bases agree with TRBD1. From germline, CDR1 is MDHEN and CDR2 SYDVKM. V shed 7 bases, J shed 7 bases, and the junction held 11 bases outside the gene matches. The CDR3 sequence is 15 residues long. Here the CDR3 reads CASTPSGTGIQPQHF. DNA of the CDR3: TGTGCCAGCACCCCGTCCGGGACAGGGATCCAGCCCCAGCATTTT.

The chain has TRBV27 and TRBJ2-2; possibly TRBD2 for D (6 bases). The germline gives CDR1 MNHEY, CDR2 SMNVEV (reference sequence). The V and J ends lost 3 bases and 3 bases respectively, with 14 bases between them. The CDR3 runs 16 residues. CDR3 sequence reads: CASSFEREIHTGELFF. DNA for the CDR3: TGTGCCAGCAGTTTCGAACGGGAGATTCACACCGGGGAGCTGTTTTTT.

This sequence joins TRBV24-1 and TRBJ2-1; 7 positions match TRBD2. The ends lost 5 bases at V and 4 bases at J; junction bases unmatched: 10. The CDR3 loop spans 16 amino acids. Germline CDR1 and CDR2: KGHDR and SFDVKD. For the CDR3, the DNA is TGTGCCACCAGTGCCCCTAGCGGAGGCGGATACAATGAGCAGTTCTTC. Translating it yields CATSAPSGGGYNEQFF.

This sequence joins TRBV20-1 and TRBJ2-5; D unresolved. From germline, CDR1 is DFQATT and CDR2 SNEGSKA (reference sequence). V lost 3 bases and J lost 5, with 7 bases in between. CDR3 length: 11 residues. The CDR3 protein is CSASLGETQYF. In DNA form, the CDR3 reads TGCAGTGCTAGCCTCGGGGAGACCCAGTACTTC.

J is TRBJ2-5 and V is TRBV6-5; D perhaps matches TRBD1 (6 bases). Germline values: CDR1 MNHEY, CDR2 SVGAGI. The V and J ends lost 6 bases and 4 bases respectively, with 12 bases between them. The CDR3 length is 13 residues. The CDR3 is CASRQGTIETQYF. CDR3 bases: TGTGCCAGCAGGCAGGGGACGATAGAGACCCAGTACTTC.

V gene TRBV7-2 combines with J gene TRBJ2-5, with D perhaps TRBD1 (5 bases). CDR1 and CDR2 from the germline V gene are SGHTA and FQGNSA. The CDR3 length is 11 residues. V gave up 5 bases and J gave up 7 bases, with 8 bases separating them. This chain's CDR3 is CASSEGVTQYF. DNA of the CDR3: TGTGCCAGCAGCGAAGGGGTGACCCAGTACTTC.

The rearrangement joins TRBV12-5 to TRBJ2-2; 8 bases fit TRBD2. There are 17 residues in the CDR3. Losses at the gene ends were 1 base for V and 4 bases for J; bases not matched to a gene: 8. Germline V gives CDR1 LGHNT, CDR2 FRNRAP. DNA for the CDR3: TGTGCTAGTGGTTTGGAGACCGTAGCGGGACGCACCGGGGAGCTGTTTTTT. Translating gives CASGLETVAGRTGELFF.

The chain recombines TRBV6-5 with TRBJ1-2; 9 nucleotides align to TRBD1. The trim removed 2 bases at V and 4 bases at J, leaving 8 bases unmatched. From germline, CDR1 is MNHEY and CDR2 SVGAGI. CDR3 length: 16 residues. The chain's CDR3 is CASSYPETGGGYGYTF. The DNA of the CDR3 is TGTGCCAGCAGTTACCCGGAAACAGGGGGCGGCTATGGCTACACCTTC.

The chain joins TRBV2 to TRBJ1-5; D is perhaps TRBD1 (5 bases). This CDR3 comprises 14 residues. The germline gives CDR1 SNHLY, CDR2 FYNNEI. The germline V and J ends were trimmed by 2 bases and 3 bases, with 8 bases remaining between them. For the CDR3, the DNA is TGTGCCAGCAGTGAACAGGGACTCAATCAGCCCCAGCATTTT. Translated: CASSEQGLNQPQHF.

This clone was detected only a few times. This sample also contains other DNA sequences that code for the same CDR3. The chain uses TRBV18 and TRBJ2-7; TRBD1 might be the D (6 bases). Trimming removed 4 bases at V and 2 bases at J, with 12 bases between. The CDR3 loop spans 14 amino acids. CDR1 and CDR2 from the germline V gene are KGHSH and LQKENI. The CDR3 reads CASSQRQDTYEQYF. The CDR3 DNA sequence: TGTGCCAGCTCACAGAGACAGGATACCTACGAGCAGTACTTC.

The rearrangement links TRBV30 to TRBJ1-4; perhaps TRBD1 as D (5 bases). The CDR3 loop spans 15 amino acids. Germline V gene lookup returns CDR1 GTSNPN and CDR2 SVGIG (reference sequence). V was cut by 2 bases and J by 8 bases, with 18 bases left in between. CDR3 DNA: TGTGCCTGGAGTCAGCCCCCGGGGGAGAAAGAAAAACTGTTTTTT. Translating gives CAWSQPPGEKEKLFF.

The chain uses TRBV29-1 and TRBJ2-2, with TRBD1 matching over 8 bases. In germline, CDR1 is SQVTM, CDR2 ANQGSEA. Unmatched junction bases numbered 7, after V lost 6 bases and J lost 4 bases. The CDR3 extends over 14 amino acids. The CDR3 loop reads CSVEQGEVTGELFF. The CDR3 DNA reads TGCAGCGTCGAACAGGGGGAGGTCACCGGGGAGCTGTTTTTT.

This clone occurred a few times. The chain employs TRBV6-6 and TRBJ1-6; no clear D. Between the trimmed V and J ends, which lost 5 bases and 3 bases, there was a span of 17 bases. CDR3 length: 17 amino acids. Germline V lookup: CDR1 MNHNY, CDR2 SVGAGI (reference sequence). The CDR3 DNA sequence: TGTGCCAGCAGTCCCGGCTTGGAGCGGTTCTATAATTCACCCCTCCACTTT. Protein product: CASSPGLERFYNSPLHF.

The rearrangement uses TRBV18 and TRBJ1-5; D is perhaps TRBD1 (5 bases). The V end was cut by 3 bases, the J end by 7 bases, with 13 bases between. Germline V gene sequence: CDR1 KGHSH, CDR2 LQKENI. The CDR3 covers 14 residues. The CDR3 bases are TGTGCCAGCTCACCGGGGGGGAGGGCACAGCCCCAGCATTTT. Amino acids: CASSPGGRAQPQHF.

This sequence joins TRBV29-1 and TRBJ1-2; D remains unclear. The CDR3 extends over 12 amino acids. V lost 2 bases to trimming and J lost 2 bases, with 6 bases between them. The germline V gene has CDR1 SQVTM and CDR2 ANQGSEA. The CDR3 DNA reads as TGCAGCGTTGAACTCAGGAACTATGGCTACACCTTC. It codes for CSVELRNYGYTF.

The chain joins TRBV5-6 to TRBJ2-3; 8 positions agree with TRBD2. The CDR3 totals 15 residues. Germline lookup yields CDR1 SGHDT and CDR2 YYEEEE. V dropped 4 bases and J dropped 5; count of bases not matched to a gene: 9. The CDR3 region is CASSGGTSLEDTQYF. The CDR3 region has the DNA TGTGCCAGCAGCGGGGGGACTAGTCTTGAAGATACGCAGTATTTT.

J is TRBJ1-1 and V is TRBV6-1; D not certain. V lost 2 bases and J 0 bases, leaving 7 bases between the germline ends. Germline loops: CDR1 MNHNS, CDR2 SASEGT. The CDR3 loop spans 14 amino acids. The CDR3 coding sequence is TGTGCCAGCAGTGAAAGCCAGGTGAACACTGAAGCTTTCTTT. This gives the protein CASSESQVNTEAFF.

CDR3 amino acids: CAGLAGGFGETQYF. CDR3 DNA: TGTGCCGGACTAGCGGGAGGGTTTGGAGAGACCCAGTACTTC. This chain connects TRBV30 to TRBJ2-5; 15 bases are shared with TRBD2. After removal of 8 bases from V and 4 bases from J, the junction contained 5 bases not matched to a gene. Germline V gene sequence: CDR1 GTSNPN, CDR2 SVGIG (reference sequence). CDR3 length equals 14 residues.